This TCR beta chain was identified during a study of blood T cell repertoires in COVID-19. CDR3 length: 16 amino acids. CDR1 is SGHTA and CDR2 is FQGNSA in the germline V gene. J gave up 5 bases and V 1 base, and 10 bases lay outside the gene matches. This clone was seen only once. Libraries were prepared by immunoSEQ multiplex PCR; TCRdb keeps only in-frame clonotypes and omits some of them. This table has approximately 200,000 clones, approximately 86% appearing once. The chain employs TRBV7-2 and TRBJ2-5, with 7 bases that match TRBD1. The specimen was peripheral blood. This TCR derives from a woman aged 30 to 39 with active or convalescent COVID-19. CDR3 coding DNA: TGTGCCAGCAGCTTAGAAGGGGGCGCCGGTTTGGAGACCCAGTACTTC. This codes for CASSLEGGAGLETQYF.